The source of this T cell receptor beta chain is a study of neurological immune-mediated disorders. This clonotype was counted ten times or more. The antigen is unknown. CDR3 length: 15 amino acids. The V and J ends lost 0 bases and 4 bases respectively, with 13 bases between them. The germline V gene encodes CDR1 DFQATT and CDR2 SNEGSKA (reference sequence). Findings and caveats of the study: CDR3 amino acid sequences found in expanded clones were never shared across subjects, suggesting private repertoires in all groups. The greatest TCR clonal expansion appeared in HTLV-1-associated myelopathy and the smallest, falling below healthy controls, in multiple sclerosis.

Over 170 million TCR-beta sequences from 15-18 subjects came from every sequencing run. Each CDR3 protein gets one entry after TCRdb re-called the 5' RACE reads with MiXCR. The repertoire holds 30,000 to 45,000 distinct CDR3 sequences, with roughly 11% as singletons. The source is a woman aged 25 to 39 with HTLV-1-associated myelopathy (HAM/TSP). This chain connects TRBV20-1 to TRBJ1-5, with D unresolved. Sequenced sample: CD4+ T cells from blood. The CDR3 DNA reads TGCAGTGCTAGAGATCCAGGACGAGTTAATCAGCCCCAGCATTTT. This gives the protein CSARDPGRVNQPQHF.